This T cell receptor beta chain was obtained from a study of blood T cell repertoires in COVID-19. Background on the study: From the United States, Italy and Spain came samples of acute and convalescent COVID-19. PBMCs, B-cell-depleted T cells, or T cells were the source of the cDNA or gDNA that made up the material.

CDR3 length equals 15 residues. The ends lost 5 bases at V and 6 bases at J; junction bases unmatched: 10. Germline CDR1 MDHEN, CDR2 SYDVKM. A few counts support this clone. In the original analysis: Estimates of nucleated cell counts were drawn from the amplification of reference gene primers. Sequencing used immunoSEQ multiplex PCR; TCRdb keeps in-frame clones, though not all of them. Clone size and the V and J calls come from that table; the DNA yielded D and trimming. The sample carries about 120,000 clones, roughly four fifths recorded once. The genes are TRBV28 and TRBJ1-2, with 9 bases identical to TRBD1. Specimen: peripheral blood. This TCR was sampled from a woman aged 60-75 years with acute or convalescent COVID-19. This CDR3 is CASSPPTGGFDGYTF. DNA for the CDR3: TGTGCCAGCAGTCCCCCCACAGGGGGCTTTGATGGCTACACCTTC.